The TCR beta chain described here comes from a study of Ad26.COV2.S vaccination and SARS-CoV-2 variants. Overall study: Dosing was one shot or two shots 56 days apart. Overall study results and limits: While placebo recipients had lower spike-specific TCR breadth, vaccine recipients had more. Across vaccine and placebo recipients, the breadth of non-spike TCRs was similar.

About this clone: Its specificity is unknown.

Germline CDR1 and CDR2: SGHDN and FVKESK. The CDR3 runs to 15 residues. The V gene end was trimmed by 4 bases and the J gene end by 12 bases; junction bases not matched to a gene: 15. Specified treatment: 19 received Ad26.COV2.S at low or high dose, single or two shots; five or six received placebo; per-sample allocation not given. Specimens were obtained on day 63 following the first vaccine or placebo injection. It was Wuhan-strain SARS-CoV-2 spike that the Ad26 vaccine vector expressed. Method: immunoSEQ multiplex PCR; TCRdb's copy keeps in-frame clones and lacks some. There are about 320,000 clones in the sample; about 86% occur only once, and 1.5% to 2.5% lies in the top ten.

The chain joins TRBV14 to TRBJ2-1; 7 positions match TRBD1. This clonotype originated in a person between 18 and 59 years old who received the Ad26.COV2.S COVID-19 vaccine or a placebo. The sample consisted of peripheral blood, taken in a trial of Ad26.COV2.S vaccine versus placebo. The CDR3 reads CASSLIGGGYSAQFF. The CDR3 DNA sequence: TGTGCCAGCAGCCTTATAGGGGGCGGGTATAGTGCGCAGTTCTTC.